This T cell receptor beta chain was observed in a study of T cells in Graves' hyperthyroidism and ophthalmopathy. Study background: At initial diagnosis, before any treatment had begun, peripheral blood was obtained.

What was amplified from RNA transcripts were TCR beta CDR3 regions. The HTBI primer set drove a first-round RT-PCR of the TCR CDR3. TCRdb reanalysed the multiplex PCR reads using MiXCR and keeps one entry per CDR3 protein. The sample has hundreds of thousands of distinct CDR3 sequences, around a third seen once; the top ten hold approximately 31%. The CDR3 runs 14 residues. Germline loops: CDR1 SEHNR, CDR2 FQNEAQ (reference sequence). V was clipped by 3 bases and J by 10 bases; unmatched bases: 5. This TCR came from a woman aged 35 to 49 with Graves' hyperthyroidism. Input material: blood. J is TRBJ1-4 and V is TRBV7-9; 10 nucleotides align to TRBD1. The CDR3 is CASSFGTGEGKLFF. DNA for the CDR3: TGTGCCAGCAGCTTCGGGACAGGGGAGGGAAAACTGTTTTTT. Variable domain in full (rest from reference TRBV7-9 and TRBJ1-4): DTGVSQNPRHKITKRGQNVTFRCDPISEHNRLYWYRQTLGQGPEFLTYFQNEAQLEKSRLLSDRFSAERPKGSFSTLEIQRTEQGDSAMYLCASSFGTGEGKLFFGSGTQLSVL.